These T cell receptor beta chains were read from a single sample in a study of blood T cell repertoires in COVID-19. Here immunoSEQ multiplex PCR was the method, and the copy in TCRdb shows in-frame clones only, minus some. The profile shows more than 20,000 clones, more than 65% of them singletons. Sequencing was carried out using peripheral blood. Every receptor here comes from a man between 45 and 60 years old with active or convalescent COVID-19. The CDR3 runs from the conserved cysteine through the conserved F or W. The D gene is left open where the match is weak. Some rows mark clone size as missing; the rest say once, few, many or name a class of expanded clone.

j_call clone_size d_call v_call cdr3_nt cdr3_aa
TRBJ2-7 - - TRBV15 TGTGCCACCAGCAGAGATAAGGAGGAGCAGTACTTC CATSRDKEEQYF
TRBJ2-1 - TRBD1 TRBV24-1 TGTGCCACCAGGGACAGGGTAGGAAATGAGCAGTTCTTC CATRDRVGNEQFF
TRBJ1-2 - - TRBV6-5 TGTGCCAGCACCCCAGGGGTTTTACCTAACTATGGCTACACCTTC CASTPGVLPNYGYTF
TRBJ2-5 - - TRBV19 TGTGCCAGTAGTATGAGGGCGGGCAGGGGAGAGACCCAGTACTTC CASSMRAGRGETQYF
TRBJ2-7 - TRBD1 TRBV10-3 TGTGCCACGGCTCCGGGACAGGGGGCTGAAGAGCAGTACTTC CATAPGQGAEEQYF
TRBJ2-3 - TRBD2 TRBV15 TGTGCCACCAGGGAGACTAGCGGGAGCACAGATACGCAGTATTTT CATRETSGSTDTQYF
TRBJ2-7 - TRBD2 TRBV3-1/TRBV3-2 TGTGCCAGCAGCCCGGGACTAGCGGGATTAAACTCCTACGAGCAGTACTTC CASSPGLAGLNSYEQYF
TRBJ2-3 - TRBD2 TRBV27 TGTGCCAGCAGTTTATATCTAGCGGGAGAGCGGGGGACGCAGTATTTT CASSLYLAGERGTQYF
TRBJ2-7 - TRBD1 TRBV18 TGTGCCAGCTCACCTTCGACAGGGCACGAGCAGTACTTC CASSPSTGHEQYF
TRBJ1-2 - - TRBV5-5 TGTGCCAGCAGCGGGGCAAAGGGTCGGTATGGCTACACCTTC CASSGAKGRYGYTF
TRBJ2-7 - TRBD2 TRBV10-3 TGTGCCATCAGGGGACTAGCGGGCTCCTACGAGCAGTACTTC CAIRGLAGSYEQYF
TRBJ1-1 - - TRBV5-5 TGTGCCAGCAGCTTCCTGGGACAGAACACTGAAGCTTTCTTT CASSFLGQNTEAFF
TRBJ2-5 - - TRBV7-2 TGTGCCAGCAGCTTCCCCCGGGACTCCGGACAAGAGACCCAGTACTTC CASSFPRDSGQETQYF
TRBJ1-3 - TRBD1 TRBV30 TGTGCCTGGAAGGACAGGCACTCTGGAAACACCATATATTTT CAWKDRHSGNTIYF
TRBJ2-1 - TRBD1 TRBV28 TGTGCCAGCAGTTTATATTTTGGACAGGGGGGGGCCTACAATGAGCAGTTCTTC CASSLYFGQGGAYNEQFF
TRBJ1-5 - - TRBV11-2 TGTGCCAGCAGCTTAGATTCGTTCCAGCCCCAGCATTTT CASSLDSFQPQHF
TRBJ2-1 - - TRBV7-6 TGTGCCAGCAGCCAGGCGGGCCTCGGGAGATCCTACAATGAGCAGTTCTTC CASSQAGLGRSYNEQFF
TRBJ1-2 medium-sized - TRBV6-5 TGTGCCAGCAGTTACGGCAGGGACTATGGCTACACCTTC CASSYGRDYGYTF
TRBJ1-5 - - TRBV3-1/TRBV3-2 TGTGCCAGCAGCCCAATCGAGGAGAATCAGCCCCAGCATTTT CASSPIEENQPQHF
TRBJ2-3 few TRBD1 TRBV5-1 TGCGCCAGCAGCAAAACGACAGGGGCCTCCACAGATACGCAGTATTTT CASSKTTGASTDTQYF
TRBJ1-5 - TRBD1 TRBV7-3 TGTGCCAGCAGCGAACAGGGGGATCAGCCCCAGCATTTT CASSEQGDQPQHF
TRBJ1-5 - TRBD1 TRBV10-2 TGCGCCAGCAATTTACAGGGGGAAAATCAGCCCCAGCATTTT CASNLQGENQPQHF
TRBJ1-2 - TRBD1 TRBV7-9 TGTGCCAGCAGCGCGGGACAGAGCTATGGCTACACCTTC CASSAGQSYGYTF
TRBJ1-2 - - TRBV11-2 TGTGCCAGCAGCTTAGCGGGGGGAGGGGACTACACCTTC CASSLAGGGDYTF
TRBJ1-2 few - TRBV7-9 TGTGCCAGCAGCCCTCGAGCGGGGAATGGCTACACCTTC CASSPRAGNGYTF
TRBJ2-6 few TRBD1 TRBV7-3 TGTGCCAGCAGCTTTAACACAGGGGACAGGAACAACGTCCTGACTTTC CASSFNTGDRNNVLTF
TRBJ1-1 - - TRBV6-5 TGTGCCAGCAGCCCAAAGACGGGAGAAGCTTTCTTT CASSPKTGEAFF
TRBJ1-4 - - TRBV7-6 TGTGCCAGCAGCTTTGTTATGGGGGGGCGTGGAAAACTGTTTTTT CASSFVMGGRGKLFF
TRBJ2-5 - TRBD2 TRBV28 TGTGCCAGCAGTTTAGGCTTAGCGGGGGGAATGGAGACCCAGTACTTC CASSLGLAGGMETQYF
TRBJ2-1 few - TRBV29-1 TGCAGCGTTGAAGGGACATCGAACAATGAGCAGTTCTTC CSVEGTSNNEQFF
TRBJ1-1 - TRBD1 TRBV29-1 TGCAGCGTTCCTCGCGACAGGGCGCCTGAAGCTTTCTTT CSVPRDRAPEAFF
TRBJ2-7 - - TRBV30 TGTGCCTGGAGTGTACCAGGGTCCGCCTACGAGCAGTACTTC CAWSVPGSAYEQYF
TRBJ1-1 - - TRBV19 TGTGCCAGTAGCAGGGATGGGGACACTGAAGCTTTCTTT CASSRDGDTEAFF
TRBJ2-7 - - TRBV7-5 TGTGTCAGAAGCTTAGTAGGATTGGAGGAGCTCGAGCAGTACTTC CVRSLVGLEELEQYF
TRBJ2-3 - - TRBV7-9 TGTGCCAGCAGCTTAGGGGGCCCTAGCACAGATACGCAGTATTTT CASSLGGPSTDTQYF
TRBJ2-1 - TRBD2 TRBV7-3 TGTGCCAGCAGCTCACCCGGGACTAGCGGTAAGGATGAGCAGTTCTTC CASSSPGTSGKDEQFF
TRBJ2-7 - - TRBV19 TGTGCCAGTATGCAGACAGAAGGCGAGCAGTACTTC CASMQTEGEQYF
TRBJ2-2 - TRBD1 TRBV2 TGTGCCAGCAGTGAACTAGGACAGGGGGCCGGGGAGCTGTTTTTT CASSELGQGAGELFF
TRBJ1-3 - - TRBV2 TGTGCCAGCAGTTCATTCTCTGGAAACACCATATATTTT CASSSFSGNTIYF
TRBJ2-2 - TRBD2 TRBV24-1 TGTGCCACCAGTGAACCGGGACTAGCGGGTGTCGGGGAGCTGTTTTTT CATSEPGLAGVGELFF
TRBJ2-3 - - TRBV7-9 TGTGCCCAAGGCGGGGAATCCACAGATACGCAGTATTTT CAQGGESTDTQYF
TRBJ1-2 few - TRBV4-1 TGCGCCAGCAGTCCAGGGGCCGAGGGCGGCTATGGCTACACCTTC CASSPGAEGGYGYTF
TRBJ2-3 - TRBD2 TRBV7-9 TGTGCCAGCATAGAGGGAGTGACGACTAGCGGGTACAGCACAGATACGCAGTATTTT CASIEGVTTSGYSTDTQYF
TRBJ1-6 - - TRBV19 TGTGCCAGTAGTATAGGTAGCGGAAGGTCACCCCTCCACTTT CASSIGSGRSPLHF
TRBJ2-7 once - TRBV19 TGTGCCAGTAGTATCCGAGCGGAAAGCGAGCAGTACTTC CASSIRAESEQYF
TRBJ2-7 - TRBD2 TRBV7-9 TGTGCCAGCAGTTCGAGACTAGCGGGCTCCTACGAGCAGTACTTC CASSSRLAGSYEQYF
TRBJ1-1 - TRBD1 TRBV19 TGTGCCAGTAGTAAGGGGGCGTTGAACACTGAAGCTTTCTTT CASSKGALNTEAFF
TRBJ1-1 - - TRBV2 TGTGCCAGCAGTGAAGGAGGACTTGGGGCTTTCTTT CASSEGGLGAFF
TRBJ2-1 - TRBD2 TRBV15 TGTGCCACCAGCAGAGATACCGCTAGCGGGGTATACAATGAGCAGTTCTTC CATSRDTASGVYNEQFF
TRBJ2-1 - TRBD2 TRBV7-2 TGTGCCAGCAGCATAGCGGGGGGGCCCTATGAGCAGTTCTTC CASSIAGGPYEQFF
TRBJ2-7 - - TRBV5-6 TGTGCCAGCAGCTTGGTACGGTTCTCCTACGAGCAGTACTTC CASSLVRFSYEQYF
TRBJ2-1 - - TRBV6-5 TGTGCCAGCAAAAGGGGGGGGAATGAGCAGTTCTTC CASKRGGNEQFF
TRBJ2-7 - - TRBV27 TGTGCCAGCAGTGGTGGCAGGGCCTACGAGCAGTACTTC CASSGGRAYEQYF
TRBJ1-2 - - TRBV5-6 TGTGCCAGCAGCCCCCCCGGAGGGGCCTCGGGCTATGGCTACACCTTC CASSPPGGASGYGYTF
TRBJ2-3 - - TRBV7-2 TGTGCCAGCAGCTTAGTCCCCCGCAGGGCGCAGTATTTT CASSLVPRRAQYF
TRBJ2-1 - - TRBV6-1 TGTGCCAGCAGTGAAGCTGGGGCCAATGAGCAGTTCTTC CASSEAGANEQFF
TRBJ2-3 - - TRBV18 TGTGCCAGCTCACTCCGGGTAGGAACAGATACGCAGTATTTT CASSLRVGTDTQYF